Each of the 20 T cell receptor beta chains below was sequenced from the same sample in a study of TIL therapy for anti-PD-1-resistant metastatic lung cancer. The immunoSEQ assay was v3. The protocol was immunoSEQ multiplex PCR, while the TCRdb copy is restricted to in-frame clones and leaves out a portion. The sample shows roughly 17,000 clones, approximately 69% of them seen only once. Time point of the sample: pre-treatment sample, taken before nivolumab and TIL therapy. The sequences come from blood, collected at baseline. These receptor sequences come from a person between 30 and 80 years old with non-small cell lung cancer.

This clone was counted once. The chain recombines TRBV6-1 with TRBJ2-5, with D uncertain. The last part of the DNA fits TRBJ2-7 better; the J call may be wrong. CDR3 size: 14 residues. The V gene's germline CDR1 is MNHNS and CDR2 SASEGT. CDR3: CASSEALLPYEQYF. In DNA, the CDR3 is TGTGCCAGCAGTGAAGCGCTTCTTCCCTACGAGCAGTACTTC.

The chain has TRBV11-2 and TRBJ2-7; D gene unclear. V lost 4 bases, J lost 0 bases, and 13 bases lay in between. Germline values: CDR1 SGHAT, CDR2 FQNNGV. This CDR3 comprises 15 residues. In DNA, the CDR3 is TGTGCCAGCAGCTCCGACCGGTGGAGCTCCTACGAGCAGTACTTC. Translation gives CASSSDRWSSYEQYF.

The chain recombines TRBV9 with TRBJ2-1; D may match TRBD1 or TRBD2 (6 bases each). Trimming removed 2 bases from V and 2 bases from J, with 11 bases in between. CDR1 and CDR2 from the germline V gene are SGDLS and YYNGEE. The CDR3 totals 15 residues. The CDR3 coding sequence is TGTGCCAGCAGCGTGCTAGGGGGGCCCTACAATGAGCAGTTCTTC. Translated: CASSVLGGPYNEQFF.

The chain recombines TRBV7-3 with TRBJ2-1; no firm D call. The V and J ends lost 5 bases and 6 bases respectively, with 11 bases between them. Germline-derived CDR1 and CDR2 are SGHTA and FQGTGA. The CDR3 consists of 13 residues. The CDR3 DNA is TGTGCCAGCAGCCCTCGGACGGGCAATGAGCAGTTCTTC. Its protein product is CASSPRTGNEQFF.

CDR3 sequence reads: CASSQEGIQGIAYEQYF. As DNA, the CDR3 is TGTGCCAGCAGCCAAGAGGGGATACAGGGAATCGCCTACGAGCAGTACTTC. V and J are TRBV14 and TRBJ2-7, with D perhaps matching TRBD1 (6 bases). Germline V gives CDR1 SGHDN, CDR2 FVKESK. The CDR3 has 17 residues. Trimming stripped 0 bases from V and 2 bases from J, with 17 bases between.

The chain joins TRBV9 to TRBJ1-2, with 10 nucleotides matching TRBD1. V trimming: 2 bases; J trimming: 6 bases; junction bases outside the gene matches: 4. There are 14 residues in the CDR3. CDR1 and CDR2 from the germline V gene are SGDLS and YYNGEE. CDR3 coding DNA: TGTGCCAGCAGCGTTGACAGGGGGCATCATGGCTACACCTTC. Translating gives CASSVDRGHHGYTF.

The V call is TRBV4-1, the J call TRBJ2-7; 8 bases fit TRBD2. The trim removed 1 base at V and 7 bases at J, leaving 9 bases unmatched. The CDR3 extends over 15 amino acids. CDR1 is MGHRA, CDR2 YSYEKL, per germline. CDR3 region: CASSQVLAGRGEQYF. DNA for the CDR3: TGCGCCAGCAGCCAAGTCCTAGCGGGTCGGGGGGAGCAGTACTTC.

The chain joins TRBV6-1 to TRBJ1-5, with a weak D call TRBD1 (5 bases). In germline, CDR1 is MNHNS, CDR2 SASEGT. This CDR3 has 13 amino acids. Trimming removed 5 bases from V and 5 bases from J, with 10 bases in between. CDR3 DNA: TGTGCCAGCAGTACCAGGGATCATCAGCCCCAGCATTTT. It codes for CASSTRDHQPQHF.

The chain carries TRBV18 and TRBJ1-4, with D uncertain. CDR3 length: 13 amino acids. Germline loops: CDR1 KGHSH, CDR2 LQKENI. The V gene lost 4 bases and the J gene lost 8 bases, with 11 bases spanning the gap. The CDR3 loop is CASSLPEYEKLFF. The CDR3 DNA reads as TGTGCCAGCTCACTCCCGGAGTACGAAAAACTGTTTTTT.

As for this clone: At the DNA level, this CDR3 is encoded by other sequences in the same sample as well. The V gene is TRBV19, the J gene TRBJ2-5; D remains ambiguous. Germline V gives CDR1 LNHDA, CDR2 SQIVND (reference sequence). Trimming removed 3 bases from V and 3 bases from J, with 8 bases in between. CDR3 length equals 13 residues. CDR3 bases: TGTGCCAGTAGTATTAGGCCCGAAGAGACCCAGTACTTC. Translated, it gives CASSIRPEETQYF.

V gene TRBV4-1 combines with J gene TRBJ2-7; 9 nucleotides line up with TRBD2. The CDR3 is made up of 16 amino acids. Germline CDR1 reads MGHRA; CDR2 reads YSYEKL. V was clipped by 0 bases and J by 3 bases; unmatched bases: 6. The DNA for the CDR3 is TGCGCCAGCAGCCAAGATTACAGCGGGGGGCTCTACGAGCAGTACTTC. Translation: CASSQDYSGGLYEQYF.

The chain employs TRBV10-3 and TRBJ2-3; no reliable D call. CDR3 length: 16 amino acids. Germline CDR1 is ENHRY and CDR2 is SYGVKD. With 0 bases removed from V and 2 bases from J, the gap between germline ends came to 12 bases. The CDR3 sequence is CAISESSVNITDTQYF. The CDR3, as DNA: TGTGCCATCAGTGAGTCGTCAGTGAATATCACAGATACGCAGTATTTT.

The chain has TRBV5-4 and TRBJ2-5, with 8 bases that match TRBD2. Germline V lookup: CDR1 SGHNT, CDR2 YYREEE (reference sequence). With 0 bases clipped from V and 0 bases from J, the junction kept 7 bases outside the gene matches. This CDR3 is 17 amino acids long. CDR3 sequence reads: CASSLGRSGGHQETQYF. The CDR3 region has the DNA TGTGCCAGCAGCTTGGGGCGGAGCGGGGGCCACCAAGAGACCCAGTACTTC.

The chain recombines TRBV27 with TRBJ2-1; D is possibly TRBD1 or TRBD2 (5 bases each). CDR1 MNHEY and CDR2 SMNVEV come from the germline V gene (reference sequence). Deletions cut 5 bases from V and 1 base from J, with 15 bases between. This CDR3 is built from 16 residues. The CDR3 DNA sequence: TGTGCCAGCAGTCCCCTCCCAGGGACGTCCTACAATGAGCAGTTCTTC. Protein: CASSPLPGTSYNEQFF.

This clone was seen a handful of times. CDR3 sequence reads: CASGTSGFPYEQYF. For the CDR3, the DNA is TGTGCCAGCGGGACTAGCGGGTTTCCCTACGAGCAGTACTTC. The chain is built from TRBV25-1 and TRBJ2-7; TRBD2 agrees at 12 bases. CDR3 length equals 14 residues. V lost 8 bases and J lost 2; bases outside the gene matches: 4. In germline, CDR1 is MGHDK, CDR2 SYGVNS.

The CDR3 loop reads CASSFQGQLSGANVLTF. The CDR3 region has the DNA TGTGCCAGCAGTTTTCAGGGACAGCTCTCTGGGGCCAACGTCCTGACTTTC. This chain connects TRBV27 to TRBJ2-6; TRBD1 aligns across 7 bases. The V segment lost 3 bases and the J segment 0 bases; nucleotides outside the gene matches: 5. Germline V CDR1 and CDR2: MNHEY, SMNVEV (reference sequence). The CDR3 consists of 17 residues.

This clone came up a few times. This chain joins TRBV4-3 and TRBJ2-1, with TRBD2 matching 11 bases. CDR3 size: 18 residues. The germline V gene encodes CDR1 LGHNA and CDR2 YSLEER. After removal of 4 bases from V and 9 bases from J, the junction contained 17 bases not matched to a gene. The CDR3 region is CASSPWSLAGGGNFEQFF. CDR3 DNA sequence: TGCGCCAGCAGCCCGTGGAGCCTAGCGGGGGGCGGTAATTTTGAGCAGTTCTTC.

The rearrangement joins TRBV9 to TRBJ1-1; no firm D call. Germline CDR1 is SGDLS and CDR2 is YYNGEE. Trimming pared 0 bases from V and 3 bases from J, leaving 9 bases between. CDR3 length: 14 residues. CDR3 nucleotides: TGTGCCAGCAGCGTAGGCGGGTATGACACTGAAGCTTTCTTT. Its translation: CASSVGGYDTEAFF.

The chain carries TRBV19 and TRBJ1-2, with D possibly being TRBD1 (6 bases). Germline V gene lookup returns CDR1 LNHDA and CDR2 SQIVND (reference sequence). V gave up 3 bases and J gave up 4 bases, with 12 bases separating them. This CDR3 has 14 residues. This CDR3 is CASSIPGTPYGYTF. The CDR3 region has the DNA TGTGCCAGTAGTATCCCCGGGACACCCTATGGCTACACCTTC.

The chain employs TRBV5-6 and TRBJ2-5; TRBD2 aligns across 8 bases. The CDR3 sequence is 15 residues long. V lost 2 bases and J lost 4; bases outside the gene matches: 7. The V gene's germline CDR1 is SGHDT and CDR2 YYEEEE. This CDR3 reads CASSLAGAGGETQYF. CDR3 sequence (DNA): TGTGCCAGCAGCTTAGCGGGGGCCGGGGGAGAGACCCAGTACTTC. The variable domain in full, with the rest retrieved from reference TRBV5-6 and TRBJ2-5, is DAGVTQSPTHLIKTRGQQVTLRCSPKSGHDTVSWYQQALGQGPQFIFQYYEEEERQRGNFPDRFSGHQFPNYSSELNVNALLLGDSALYLCASSLAGAGGETQYFGPGTRLLVL.